This TCR beta chain emerged from a study of blood T cell repertoires in COVID-19. This CDR3 contains 14 residues. V dropped 3 bases and J dropped 5; count of bases not matched to a gene: 2. Germline CDR1 and CDR2: LNHDA and SQIVND (reference sequence). Sequenced by immunoSEQ multiplex PCR; TCRdb stores in-frame clones only, minus some. The repertoire holds tens of thousands of clones, around 85% seen once, with 30% to 35% in the top ten. This clone was detected once. The source material was peripheral blood. The TCR was taken from a woman over 75 with acute or convalescent COVID-19. V and J are TRBV19 and TRBJ1-2, with TRBD1 matching over 11 bases. CDR3 nucleotides: TGTGCCAGTAGTATCGGGACAGGGGGATATGGCTACACCTTC. Translation: CASSIGTGGYGYTF.